The clone carrying this TCR beta chain has more than one count but fewer than ten. The sample belongs to a study of identical twins. V lost 5 bases, J lost 7 bases, and 17 bases lay in between. The CDR3 is 15 amino acids. Germline CDR1 and CDR2: SEHNR and FQNEAQ (reference sequence). TCRdb ran MiXCR on the 5' RACE reads and lists one entry per CDR3 protein. Among about 520,000 distinct CDR3 sequences, around 20% were seen once, and the ten largest hold about 0.99%. These data also formed part of another study, on T cells expressing NK-cell markers.

This clonotype was obtained from a woman aged 18-35 years in good health. The V call is TRBV7-9, the J call TRBJ1-4, with D tentatively TRBD1 (6 bases). The source material was CD4+ T cells sorted from blood. The CDR3: CASSTGKGGVEKLFF. CDR3 sequence (DNA): TGTGCCAGCAGCACCGGAAAAGGGGGTGTTGAAAAACTGTTTTTT.